The rows below give T cell receptor beta chains drawn from one sample of a study of blood T cell repertoires in COVID-19. Measured with immunoSEQ multiplex PCR; TCRdb has only the in-frame clones, and not every one. The sample holds 70,000 to 95,000 clones, approximately 92% seen once. Material: peripheral blood. These receptors were collected from a woman aged 55-70 years with active COVID-19. Both conserved end residues are part of each CDR3.

TRBJ2-7,TRBV14,CASSQPWTSGAGSYEQYF
TRBJ2-1,TRBV27,CASSLYSHSYNEQFF
TRBJ2-3,TRBV5-1,CASSGSGIPSDTQYF
TRBJ1-2,TRBV6-6,CASSLDRVFLSGGYTF
TRBJ2-7,TRBV6-6,CASRRGQGGSSYEQYF
TRBJ1-1,TRBV29-1,CSVRPGGQATEAFF
TRBJ2-1,TRBV19,CASRRTGLSSYNEQFF
TRBJ1-3,TRBV10-3,CAISDRLDREGNTIYF
TRBJ1-5,TRBV30,CAWMNPAAGKSNQPQHF
TRBJ2-1,TRBV10-3,CAISDRTSGSNEQFF
TRBJ1-5,TRBV2,CASSEVLGNLGPQHF
TRBJ1-1,TRBV19,CASSNLGHMNTEAFF
TRBJ1-6,TRBV15,CATSRDRGDSPLHF
TRBJ2-7,TRBV11-3,CASSSSGEQYF
TRBJ1-2,TRBV5-8,CASSVGDRGPYGYTF
TRBJ1-3,TRBV28,CASESPSSGNTIYF
TRBJ2-5,TRBV7-9,CASSLGTGYQETQYF
TRBJ2-7,TRBV7-9,CASSLGTGEPYEQYF
TRBJ1-1,TRBV7-2,CASSSSGQGTMNTEAFF
TRBJ2-7,TRBV7-8,CASRAHPGTSGGAYEQYF
TRBJ1-4,TRBV18,CASSSDRTGEKLFF
TRBJ1-2,TRBV7-9,CASSFGGQGKVVRDGYTF
TRBJ2-2,TRBV6-5,CASSYSRPTNTGELFF
TRBJ2-5,TRBV29-1,CSVDTPAGETQYF
TRBJ1-2,TRBV3-1/TRBV3-2,CASSQGGYGYTF
TRBJ1-2,TRBV2,CASGSGQPGGYTF
TRBJ2-5,TRBV7-9,CASSPIDRDQETQYF
TRBJ2-7,TRBV10-3,CAISESTGEQYF